Each of the 2 T cell receptor beta chains below was sequenced from the same sample in a study of blood T cell repertoires in COVID-19. The protocol was immunoSEQ multiplex PCR, while the TCRdb copy is restricted to in-frame clones and leaves out a portion. The data contain 90,000 or so clones, approximately 91% of them seen just once; the ten biggest clones take up roughly 5.1%. The sequencing sample was made of peripheral blood. The receptors originated from a man between 60 and 75 years old with COVID-19, enrolled during active disease.

This clone was seen only a few times. The rearrangement uses TRBV4-2 and TRBJ2-2, with 8 nucleotides matching TRBD2. Losses at the gene ends were 2 bases for V and 7 bases for J; bases not matched to a gene: 15. The germline CDR1 and CDR2 sequences are LGHNA and YNFKEQ. The CDR3 contains 18 residues. The CDR3 is CASSQLSGAAGEGGELFF. CDR3 sequence (DNA): TGTGCCAGCAGCCAATTATCGGGCGCAGCGGGAGAAGGCGGGGAGCTGTTTTTT.

The chain combines TRBV7-3 with TRBJ2-7; 9 bases agree with TRBD1. There are 13 residues in the CDR3. Trimming cost V 4 bases and J 4 bases; bases outside gene matches: 2. Germline V gene data show CDR1 as SGHTA and CDR2 as FQGTGA. In DNA form, the CDR3 reads TGTGCCAGCAGCTGGGACAGGGCGTACGAGCAGTACTTC. It translates to CASSWDRAYEQYF.